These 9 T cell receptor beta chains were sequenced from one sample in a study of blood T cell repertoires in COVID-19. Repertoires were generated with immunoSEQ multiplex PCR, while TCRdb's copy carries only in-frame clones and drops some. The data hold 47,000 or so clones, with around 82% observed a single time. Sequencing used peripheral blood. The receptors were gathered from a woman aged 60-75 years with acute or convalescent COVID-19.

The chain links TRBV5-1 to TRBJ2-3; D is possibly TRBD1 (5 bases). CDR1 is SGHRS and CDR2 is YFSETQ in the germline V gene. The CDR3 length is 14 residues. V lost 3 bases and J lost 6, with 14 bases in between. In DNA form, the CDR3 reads TGCGCCAGCAGCTCTACATCTCAGGGTGATACGCAGTATTTT. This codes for CASSSTSQGDTQYF. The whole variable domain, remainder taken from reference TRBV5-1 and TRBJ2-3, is KAGVTQTPRYLIKTRGQQVTLSCSPISGHRSVSWYQQTPGQGLQFLFEYFSETQRNKGNFPGRFSGRQFSNSRSEMNVSTLELGDSALYLCASSSTSQGDTQYFGPGTRLTVL.

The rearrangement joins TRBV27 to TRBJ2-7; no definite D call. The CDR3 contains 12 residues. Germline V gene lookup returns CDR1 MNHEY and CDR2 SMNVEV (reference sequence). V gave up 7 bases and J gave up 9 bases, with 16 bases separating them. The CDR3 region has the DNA TGTGCCAGCACCACGCGCGTCCCCGCGCAGTACTTC. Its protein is CASTTRVPAQYF.

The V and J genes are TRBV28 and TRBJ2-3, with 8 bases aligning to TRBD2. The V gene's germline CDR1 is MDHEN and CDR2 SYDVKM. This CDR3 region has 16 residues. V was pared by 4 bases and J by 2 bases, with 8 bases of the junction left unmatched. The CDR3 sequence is CASSSLGLALTDTQYF. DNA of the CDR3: TGTGCCAGCAGTTCCCTCGGACTAGCCCTCACAGATACGCAGTATTTT. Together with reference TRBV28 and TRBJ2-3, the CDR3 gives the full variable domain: DVKVTQSSRYLVKRTGEKVFLECVQDMDHENMFWYRQDPGLGLRLIYFSYDVKMKEKGDIPEGYSVSREKKERFSLILESASTNQTSMYLCASSSLGLALTDTQYFGPGTRLTVL.

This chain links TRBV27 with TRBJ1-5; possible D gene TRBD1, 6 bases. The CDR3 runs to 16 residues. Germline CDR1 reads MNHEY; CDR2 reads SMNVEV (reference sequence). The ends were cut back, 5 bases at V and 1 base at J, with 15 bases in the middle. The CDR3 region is CASSIDRTLSNQPQHF. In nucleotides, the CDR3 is TGTGCCAGCAGTATCGACAGGACTCTAAGCAATCAGCCCCAGCATTTT.

The CDR3 here is CASMQTGRRTEAFF. The CDR3 bases are TGTGCCAGCATGCAGACAGGGCGGAGGACTGAAGCTTTCTTT. This sequence joins TRBV2 and TRBJ1-1; 7 bases agree with TRBD1. V trimming: 7 bases; J trimming: 5 bases; junction bases outside the gene matches: 10. The CDR3 consists of 14 residues. Germline V gene data show CDR1 as SNHLY and CDR2 as FYNNEI.

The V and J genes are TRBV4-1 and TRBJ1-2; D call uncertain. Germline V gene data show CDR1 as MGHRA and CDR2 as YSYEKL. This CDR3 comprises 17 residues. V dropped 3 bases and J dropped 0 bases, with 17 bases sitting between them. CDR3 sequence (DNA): TGCGCCAGCAGCCATTCTACCCAAGCATTAGCTAACTATGGCTACACCTTC. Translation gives CASSHSTQALANYGYTF.

CDR3 DNA: TGTGCCAGCAGCCCAACAGGGAAGAACACTGAAGCTTTCTTT. This translates into CASSPTGKNTEAFF. The chain joins TRBV6-5 to TRBJ1-1, with D possibly TRBD1 on 6 matching bases. The CDR3 contains 14 residues. V shed 6 bases and J shed 1 base, with 12 bases lying between them. Germline loops: CDR1 MNHEY, CDR2 SVGAGI.

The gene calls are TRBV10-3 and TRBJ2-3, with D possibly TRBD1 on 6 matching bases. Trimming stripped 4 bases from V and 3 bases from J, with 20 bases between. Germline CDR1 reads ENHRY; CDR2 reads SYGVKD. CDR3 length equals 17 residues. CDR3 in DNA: TGTGCCATCAGTGGGGGGCCTGGGGGCGCGAGGACAGATACGCAGTATTTT. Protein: CAISGGPGGARTDTQYF.

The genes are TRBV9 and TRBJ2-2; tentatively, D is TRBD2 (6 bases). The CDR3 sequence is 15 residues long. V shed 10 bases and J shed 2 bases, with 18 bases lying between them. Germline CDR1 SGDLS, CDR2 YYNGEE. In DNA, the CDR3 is TGTGCCGGCTCCTCGGGGGAGGCTAACACCGGGGAGCTGTTTTTT. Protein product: CAGSSGEANTGELFF.